Each of the 32 T cell receptor beta chains below was sequenced from the same sample in a study of shared clonotypes between healthy human individuals. TCRdb keeps only in-frame clones here, not all; method: immunoSEQ multiplex PCR. The profile shows roughly 1,600,000 clones, about 98.5% of them singletons. Sequences were obtained from naive CD4+ T cells sorted from blood. Subset of the sample: CD45RA+ positively selected. Receptors were obtained from a man in his thirties or forties in good health.

The rearrangement uses TRBV11-2 and TRBJ1-1, with D maybe TRBD1 (5 bases). The CDR3 length is 15 residues. The ends were cut back, 2 bases at V and 10 bases at J, with 20 bases in the middle. Germline assignment: CDR1 SGHAT and CDR2 FQNNGV. The CDR3 sequence: CASSLMLGGEQVAFF. CDR3 nucleotides: TGTGCCAGCAGCTTAATGTTGGGAGGGGAACAGGTAGCTTTCTTT.

In its sample, this clone was seen once. This sequence joins TRBV7-2 and TRBJ2-5, with D maybe TRBD1 (5 bases). The CDR3 has 14 residues. V was shortened by 8 bases and J by 4 bases, with 17 bases between the two germline ends. Germline V gives CDR1 SGHTA, CDR2 FQGNSA. The DNA for the CDR3 is TGTGCCAGCGGAAGGGGCCTTAGAGCAGAGACCCAGTACTTC. This codes for CASGRGLRAETQYF.

DNA of the CDR3: TGTGCCAGCAGCGTAGAGGGGAACAGACACAATGAGCAGTTCTTC. Translating it yields CASSVEGNRHNEQFF. The V and J genes are TRBV9 and TRBJ2-1; D perhaps matches TRBD1 (5 bases). The V end was cut by 0 bases, the J end by 5 bases, with 12 bases between. The CDR3 totals 15 residues. Per the germline V gene, CDR1 is SGDLS and CDR2 is YYNGEE.

DNA of the CDR3: TGTGCCAGCAAAATACAGGGAATGGACTATGGCTACACCTTC. Residues: CASKIQGMDYGYTF. The rearrangement joins TRBV7-2 to TRBJ1-2; D perhaps matches TRBD1 (6 bases). The germline V and J ends were trimmed by 7 bases and 3 bases, with 15 bases remaining between them. Germline CDR1 is SGHTA and CDR2 is FQGNSA. CDR3 size: 14 residues. The full variable domain, with the rest looked up from reference TRBV7-2 and TRBJ1-2, is GAGVSQSPSNKVTEKGKDVELRCDPISGHTALYWYRQSLGQGLEFLIYFQGNSAPDKSGLPSDRFSAERTGGSVSTLTIQRTQQEDSAVYLCASKIQGMDYGYTFGSGTRLTVV.

The chain combines TRBV19 with TRBJ1-4; no clear D gene. Germline V lookup: CDR1 LNHDA, CDR2 SQIVND (reference sequence). The CDR3 is 14 residues long. The V gene lost 6 bases and the J gene lost 7 bases, with 15 bases spanning the gap. The CDR3: CASRPLAGGEKLFF. CDR3 nucleotide sequence: TGTGCCAGTAGGCCTCTCGCTGGAGGTGAAAAACTGTTTTTT.

V and J are TRBV7-2 and TRBJ2-2; D ambiguous. CDR3 size: 14 residues. Trimming left V 5 bases short and J 7 bases short, with 14 bases between. The germline CDR1 and CDR2 sequences are SGHTA and FQGNSA. The CDR3: CASSTWSSGGELFF. The CDR3 bases are TGTGCCAGCAGCACTTGGTCCTCTGGCGGGGAGCTGTTTTTT.

The chain is built from TRBV5-1 and TRBJ2-3; tentative D call: TRBD1 (5 bases). CDR1 is SGHRS and CDR2 is YFSETQ in the germline V gene. V was shortened by 6 bases and J by 4 bases, with 15 bases between the two germline ends. This CDR3 spans 14 amino acids. The CDR3 nucleotides read TGCGCCAGCACCCTGAGACAGTCCCCAGATACGCAGTATTTT. It is translated as CASTLRQSPDTQYF.

The genes are TRBV9 and TRBJ2-1; D not resolved. The germline gives CDR1 SGDLS, CDR2 YYNGEE. The CDR3 is made up of 12 amino acids. V lost 2 bases and J 13 bases, leaving 13 bases between the germline ends. The CDR3 sequence is CASSVSLAPQFF. The CDR3 nucleotides read TGTGCCAGCAGCGTTTCGCTGGCGCCTCAGTTCTTC.

The gene calls are TRBV18 and TRBJ1-5; D is undetermined. The V gene lost 2 bases and the J gene lost 0 bases, with 14 bases spanning the gap. The germline CDR1 and CDR2 sequences are KGHSH and LQKENI. The CDR3 loop spans 17 amino acids. The CDR3 DNA reads as TGTGCCAGCTCACCAATTCGAGCTGGGAGTAGCAATCAGCCCCAGCATTTT. Its translation: CASSPIRAGSSNQPQHF.

This clone was detected once. J is TRBJ2-1 and V is TRBV10-3, with TRBD1 matching 9 bases. This CDR3 contains 14 residues. The V gene's germline CDR1 is ENHRY and CDR2 SYGVKD. J gave up 4 bases and V 7 bases, and 5 bases lay outside the gene matches. The CDR3 DNA follows: TGTGCCATCAAGGGACAGGGAAATTACAATGAGCAGTTCTTC. Translating gives CAIKGQGNYNEQFF.

This clone was detected once. The chain uses TRBV27 and TRBJ2-3; 12 bases align to TRBD2. With 8 bases clipped from V and 0 bases from J, the junction kept 3 bases outside the gene matches. CDR3 size: 15 residues. Germline V gene data show CDR1 as MNHEY and CDR2 as SMNVEV (reference sequence). CDR3 in DNA: TGTGCCAGCGTCGGACTAGCGGGAAGCACAGATACGCAGTATTTT. The encoded protein is CASVGLAGSTDTQYF.

The chain recombines TRBV11-2 with TRBJ2-7; TRBD1 or TRBD2 may be the D gene (5 bases each). This CDR3 has 15 residues. Germline V gene lookup returns CDR1 SGHAT and CDR2 FQNNGV. The ends were cut back, 4 bases at V and 2 bases at J, with 15 bases in the middle. CDR3 residues: CASSSLGAPTYEQYF. The CDR3 region has the DNA TGTGCCAGCAGCTCCCTCGGGGCCCCGACCTACGAGCAGTACTTC.

The genes are TRBV5-1 and TRBJ1-1; D unresolved. Trimming left V 4 bases short and J 0 bases short, with 7 bases between. Germline loops: CDR1 SGHRS, CDR2 YFSETQ. The CDR3 length is 13 residues. The CDR3 DNA follows: TGCGCCAGCAGCCCGGTTGTGAACACTGAAGCTTTCTTT. It translates to CASSPVVNTEAFF.

The CDR3 spells CASSFQLNEKLFF. For the CDR3, the DNA is TGCGCCAGCAGCTTCCAGCTTAATGAAAAACTGTTTTTT. This chain links TRBV5-1 with TRBJ1-4; the D is unclear. The CDR3 spans 13 residues. Germline V gene data show CDR1 as SGHRS and CDR2 as YFSETQ. The V end lost 2 bases, the J end lost 4 bases, and 6 bases lay between the germline ends.

This chain connects TRBV18 to TRBJ1-3; D is unclear. The CDR3 sequence is 16 residues long. V gave up 4 bases and J gave up 4 bases, with 17 bases separating them. Per germline, CDR1 KGHSH and CDR2 LQKENI. This CDR3 reads CASSLISTGTGNTIYF. The CDR3 coding sequence is TGTGCCAGCTCACTAATATCTACGGGAACAGGAAACACCATATATTTT. Using reference TRBV18 and TRBJ1-3 for the parts outside the CDR3, the full variable domain is NAGVMQNPRHLVRRRGQEARLRCSPMKGHSHVYWYRQLPEEGLKFMVYLQKENIIDESGMPKERFSAEFPKEGPSILRIQQVVRGDSAAYFCASSLISTGTGNTIYFGEGSWLTVV.

The rearrangement joins TRBV29-1 to TRBJ2-7; 10 bases are shared with TRBD2. The CDR3 has 16 residues. V gave up 4 bases and J gave up 2 bases; unmatched junction bases: 11. CDR1 SQVTM and CDR2 ANQGSEA come from the germline V gene. The CDR3 spells CSVVGGGLAGAYEQYF. Written as DNA, the CDR3 is TGCAGCGTTGTTGGGGGCGGGCTAGCGGGAGCCTACGAGCAGTACTTC.

The J gene is TRBJ2-1, the V gene TRBV5-1; D is possibly TRBD2 (5 bases). Looked up from germline, CDR1 is SGHRS and CDR2 is YFSETQ. Trimming left V 4 bases short and J 3 bases short, with 14 bases between. The CDR3 is made up of 15 amino acids. The CDR3 loop is CASSHGIPYYNEQFF. The CDR3 DNA sequence: TGCGCCAGCAGCCACGGGATCCCGTACTACAATGAGCAGTTCTTC.

The chain employs TRBV5-1 and TRBJ1-1; D is possibly TRBD1 (6 bases). Deletions cut 0 bases from V and 7 bases from J, with 19 bases between. The CDR3 spans 16 residues. Germline values: CDR1 SGHRS, CDR2 YFSETQ. Written as DNA, the CDR3 is TGCGCCAGCAGCTTGGCCGGGGGCCCCCCACTTCGTGAAGCTTTCTTT. It is translated as CASSLAGGPPLREAFF. The full variable domain, with the rest looked up from reference TRBV5-1 and TRBJ1-1, is KAGVTQTPRYLIKTRGQQVTLSCSPISGHRSVSWYQQTPGQGLQFLFEYFSETQRNKGNFPGRFSGRQFSNSRSEMNVSTLELGDSALYLCASSLAGGPPLREAFFGQGTRLTVV.

This chain connects TRBV28 to TRBJ2-2, with D possibly matching TRBD1 (7 bases). Trimming stripped 8 bases from V and 7 bases from J, with 17 bases between. The CDR3 extends over 14 amino acids. Per germline, CDR1 MDHEN and CDR2 SYDVKM. DNA for the CDR3: TGTGCCAGCCATCCGGACAGGAGGGTCGGGGAGCTGTTTTTT. This gives the protein CASHPDRRVGELFF.

The rearrangement links TRBV6-5 to TRBJ2-7; D is possibly TRBD1 (6 bases). Germline CDR1 is MNHEY and CDR2 is SVGAGI. Deletions cut 5 bases from V and 3 bases from J, with 17 bases between. CDR3 size: 15 residues. The CDR3 sequence: CASSPMGQGFYEQYF. The CDR3 DNA follows: TGTGCCAGCAGTCCGATGGGGCAGGGGTTCTACGAGCAGTACTTC.

The V gene is TRBV25-1, the J gene TRBJ1-5; the D is unclear. The CDR3 consists of 17 residues. In germline, CDR1 is MGHDK, CDR2 SYGVNS. V was cut by 3 bases and J by 2 bases, with 17 bases left in between. The CDR3 loop reads CASSDPSCLEGNQPQHF. CDR3 bases: TGTGCCAGCAGTGACCCGTCTTGCCTGGAAGGCAATCAGCCCCAGCATTTT.

The V gene is TRBV2, the J gene TRBJ2-5, with 8 bases that match TRBD2. The CDR3 spans 15 residues. Germline loops: CDR1 SNHLY, CDR2 FYNNEI. Germline trimming cut 8 bases from V and 5 bases from J; bases unmatched to any gene: 13. The CDR3 coding sequence is TGTGCCAGCGAGACGGGAGGGCCGATAATGGAGACCCAGTACTTC. This translates into CASETGGPIMETQYF.

V is TRBV18 and J is TRBJ1-1, with D possibly matching TRBD1 (6 bases). The CDR3 spans 15 residues. The germline CDR1 and CDR2 sequences are KGHSH and LQKENI. Trimming stripped 4 bases from V and 1 base from J, with 13 bases between. DNA for the CDR3: TGTGCCAGCTCACTGTCAATGGACAGGAACACTGAAGCTTTCTTT. The encoded protein is CASSLSMDRNTEAFF.

This clone occurred once. V is TRBV9 and J is TRBJ2-3; no reliable D call. V gave up 0 bases and J gave up 10 bases, with 15 bases separating them. Germline V gene data show CDR1 as SGDLS and CDR2 as YYNGEE. This CDR3 comprises 14 residues. DNA for the CDR3: TGTGCCAGCAGCGTAGGGTCGTCGACACCCGCGCAGTATTTT. It codes for CASSVGSSTPAQYF. The full variable domain, with the rest looked up from reference TRBV9 and TRBJ2-3, is DSGVTQTPKHLITATGQRVTLRCSPRSGDLSVYWYQQSLDQGLQFLIQYYNGEERAKGNILERFSAQQFPDLHSELNLSSLELGDSALYFCASSVGSSTPAQYFGPGTRLTVL.

The chain combines TRBV5-8 with TRBJ2-7; D is tentatively TRBD1 or TRBD2 (5 bases each). This CDR3 has 18 residues. CDR1 SGHTS and CDR2 YDEGEE come from the germline V gene. V was trimmed by 4 bases and J by 2 bases, leaving 25 bases between them. The DNA of the CDR3 is TGTGCCAGCAGCCTCGTTGGGGGATTGGTTGCGGAACCCTACGAGCAGTACTTC. Translated, it gives CASSLVGGLVAEPYEQYF.

A word on this clone: Within the sample, other DNA sequences also encode this same CDR3. The chain joins TRBV9 to TRBJ2-2; D is perhaps TRBD1 or TRBD2 (5 bases each). Germline V lookup: CDR1 SGDLS, CDR2 YYNGEE. CDR3 size: 15 residues. V was clipped by 2 bases and J by 2 bases, with 10 bases between them. CDR3 residues: CASSVVGVNTGELFF. The CDR3 region has the DNA TGTGCCAGCAGCGTGGTGGGGGTTAACACCGGGGAGCTGTTTTTT.

The CDR3 loop is CASSLRATTADTQYF. DNA for the CDR3: TGCGCCAGCAGCTTGAGGGCGACTACGGCAGATACGCAGTATTTT. The J gene is TRBJ2-3, the V gene TRBV5-1, with D possibly matching TRBD2 (5 bases). The germline CDR1 and CDR2 sequences are SGHRS and YFSETQ. The V gene lost 1 base and the J gene lost 4 bases, with 13 bases spanning the gap. The CDR3 covers 15 residues.

The chain combines TRBV18 with TRBJ1-4; D uncertain. CDR1 and CDR2 (germline): KGHSH, LQKENI. Trimming took 3 bases from V and 0 from J, leaving 11 bases between them. There are 16 residues in the CDR3. The CDR3 protein is CASSPFDTATNEKLFF. The CDR3 DNA reads TGTGCCAGCTCACCTTTCGACACCGCAACTAATGAAAAACTGTTTTTT.

This rearrangement joins TRBV7-2 to TRBJ2-5, with 9 bases matching TRBD1. There are 15 residues in the CDR3. J gave up 1 base and V 10 bases, and 10 bases lay outside the gene matches. The germline V gene encodes CDR1 SGHTA and CDR2 FQGNSA. The CDR3 region has the DNA TGTGCCATATCTTTGACAGGGGGACGCCAAGAGACCCAGTACTTC. Translated: CAISLTGGRQETQYF.

The chain joins TRBV19 to TRBJ2-3, with D perhaps matching TRBD1 (7 bases). Trimming cost V 6 bases and J 2 bases, with 12 bases left between them. Germline-derived CDR1 and CDR2 are LNHDA and SQIVND (reference sequence). The CDR3 loop spans 14 amino acids. The CDR3 nucleotides are TGTGCCAGTAGCCAGGGGGGCCACACAGATACGCAGTATTTT. Its protein is CASSQGGHTDTQYF.

This clone was recorded only once. The same CDR3 can be traced to other DNA sequences in this sample. CDR3 loop: CASSFGGSNQPQHF. DNA of the CDR3: TGTGCCAGCAGTTTCGGCGGCAGCAATCAGCCCCAGCATTTT. The chain uses TRBV28 and TRBJ1-5; no clear D. The CDR3 spans 14 residues. V lost 3 bases to trimming and J lost 1 base, with 7 bases between them. Germline values: CDR1 MDHEN, CDR2 SYDVKM.

The chain uses TRBV19 and TRBJ2-4; D gene uncertain. CDR1 LNHDA and CDR2 SQIVND come from the germline V gene (reference sequence). This CDR3 is 12 amino acids long. Trimming took 6 bases from V and 12 from J, leaving 15 bases between them. CDR3 region: CASSLIGFHQYF. CDR3 nucleotides: TGTGCCAGTAGCTTGATAGGGTTCCATCAGTACTTC.